What follows is one T cell receptor (beta chain) and its context. Its specificity is unknown. The sample belongs to a study of T cells expressing NK-cell markers. Study-wide background: The authors sequenced eight donors, of whom seven were HCMV-seropositive and one was seronegative. Study-wide results and caveats: About six donors showed dominant NKG2C+ clonotypes comprising roughly 1.0-7.0% of their CD8+ T cells.

For TCR beta, cDNA was produced by 5'RACE template switching with UMIs. TCRdb reprocessed the 5' RACE reads, with one entry per CDR3 protein and no DNA. The sample totals roughly 450,000 distinct CDR3 sequences; its top ten clones hold roughly 1.4%. Germline CDR1 reads SQVTM; CDR2 reads ANQGSEA. The CDR3 is made up of 12 amino acids. This TCR was recovered from a woman aged 45-65 years in good health. The material sequenced was blood T cells: a sorted CD56 or NKG2C T cell subset, CD4+ or CD8+ T cells, or bulk PBMC T cells (not recorded which). J is TRBJ1-2 and V is TRBV29-1; absent DNA, TCRdb's TRBD1 call cannot be checked. The CDR3 is CSARIWGDGYTF.